This TCR beta chain originates from a study of glioma-infiltrating T cells. Amplification of TCR alpha and beta CDR3 regions from RNA used iRepertoire nested multiplex PCR. Input was roughly 100-450 ng of tissue mRNA or PBMC total RNA. Each CDR3 protein is one row after TCRdb ran MiXCR on the multiplex PCR reads. The table shows around 140,000 distinct CDR3 sequences, with about 39% occurring only once. Study-wide results and limits: CDR3 overlap between tissue and blood was very small. Above-expected tissue-blood divergence occurred in all gliomas, most in low-grade ones.

Only a few counts were recorded for this clonotype. Its antigen remains unknown. CDR3 size: 14 residues. Germline assignment: CDR1 DFQATT and CDR2 SNEGSKA (reference sequence). The ends were cut back, 1 base at V and 1 base at J, with 11 bases in the middle. The J gene is TRBJ2-7, the V gene TRBV20-1, with D maybe TRBD2 (5 bases). The receptor was derived from a human donor with low-grade glioma or glioblastoma, undergoing nonglioma brain surgery, or in good health (not recorded which). The sequencing input was glioma tissue, nonneoplastic brain tissue, or PBMCs (not recorded which). The CDR3 here is CSARVEGISYEQYF. CDR3 bases: TGCAGTGCTAGAGTTGAGGGAATATCCTACGAGCAGTACTTC.